This paragraph reports one TCR beta chain. Its antigen remains unidentified. The table came from immunoSEQ multiplex PCR; TCRdb's copy has only in-frame clones and leaves some out. The sample shows about 13,000 clones, 75% to 90% of them seen only once. The source of the sample is a study of T cell repertoires and Cas9 in healthy adults. The wider study: CD4 and CD8 compartments: SpCas9-reactive T cells profiled for potency, cytotoxicity, lineage. The study, taken as a whole, reports: Reportedly, SpCas9-reactive effector T cell proliferation and function were mitigated by SpCas9-reactive Tregs in vitro.

The V end was cut by 3 bases, the J end by 3 bases, with 8 bases between. The CDR3 totals 13 residues. Germline values: CDR1 LNHNV, CDR2 YYDKDF (reference sequence). The sequencing sample was made of Tregs (CD4+, CD25+, CD127-, CD137-, CD154-) from PBMCs; culture status not recorded. The J gene is TRBJ2-5, the V gene TRBV15; D unclear. This sequence was found in a human donor in good health. CDR3 DNA: TGTGCCACCAGCAGGGACCCAAAAGAGACCCAGTACTTC. It codes for CATSRDPKETQYF.